One sample yielded the 20 T cell receptor beta chains listed below, sequenced in a study of cytotoxic CD8 clonotypes in ibrutinib-treated CLL. The assay was immunoSEQ multiplex PCR, and TCRdb's table has in-frame clones only and misses some. The sample carries 150,000 to 200,000 clones, about 88% recorded once. The input for sequencing was PBMCs, taken at disease progression, from a patient treated with ibrutinib. Source of these receptors: a human donor with chronic lymphocytic leukemia.

The chain recombines TRBV19 with TRBJ1-2; 7 nucleotides agree with TRBD1. CDR1 is LNHDA and CDR2 is SQIVND in the germline V gene (reference sequence). The CDR3 extends over 14 amino acids. The V gene end was trimmed by 4 bases and the J gene end by 4 bases; junction bases not matched to a gene: 6. The CDR3 spells CASSTQGEAYGYTF. CDR3 nucleotides: TGTGCCAGTAGTACCCAGGGGGAGGCCTATGGCTACACCTTC.

This chain links TRBV20-1 with TRBJ1-1; D not certain. V was pared by 7 bases and J by 3 bases, with 9 bases between. The CDR3 runs 11 residues. Germline CDR1 reads DFQATT; CDR2 reads SNEGSKA (reference sequence). CDR3 region: CSVSRHTEAFF. In DNA, the CDR3 is TGCAGTGTGTCACGGCACACTGAAGCTTTCTTT.

The chain links TRBV7-2 to TRBJ2-3, with D uncertain. V was pared by 4 bases and J by 0 bases, with 8 bases between. In germline, CDR1 is SGHTA, CDR2 FQGNSA. This CDR3 has 14 residues. CDR3 nucleotides: TGTGCCAGCAGCTCCCGGACGAGCACAGATACGCAGTATTTT. This codes for CASSSRTSTDTQYF.

The chain links TRBV28 to TRBJ2-7; D gene unclear. Germline CDR1 MDHEN, CDR2 SYDVKM. The CDR3 consists of 11 residues. V shed 7 bases and J shed 4 bases, with 8 bases lying between them. CDR3 sequence reads: CASTSAYEQYF. The CDR3 region has the DNA TGTGCCAGCACGAGTGCGTACGAGCAGTACTTC.

The genes are TRBV7-3 and TRBJ2-7; 9 bases agree with TRBD2. Germline V CDR1 and CDR2: SGHTA, FQGTGA. The CDR3 runs to 16 residues. J lost 8 bases, V lost 5 bases, and 16 bases had no gene match. CDR3 nucleotide sequence: TGTGCCAGCAGCCAGACCCGGTCTAGCGGGATTACGCAGCAGTACTTC. This gives the protein CASSQTRSSGITQQYF.

This chain uses TRBV9 with TRBJ1-1; maybe TRBD1 (5 bases). V was cut by 5 bases and J by 2 bases, with 13 bases left in between. From germline, CDR1 is SGDLS and CDR2 YYNGEE. The CDR3 is 14 amino acids. The CDR3 DNA follows: TGTGCCAGCAGTGGGTCGGGGACCAACACTGAAGCTTTCTTT. Protein product: CASSGSGTNTEAFF. Full variable domain (remainder filled in from reference TRBV9 and TRBJ1-1): DSGVTQTPKHLITATGQRVTLRCSPRSGDLSVYWYQQSLDQGLQFLIQYYNGEERAKGNILERFSAQQFPDLHSELNLSSLELGDSALYFCASSGSGTNTEAFFGQGTRLTVV.

This clone has a handful of counts. The chain joins TRBV10-3 to TRBJ1-1; 10 nucleotides line up with TRBD1. After removal of 8 bases from V and 1 base from J, the junction contained 4 bases not matched to a gene. CDR1 is ENHRY and CDR2 is SYGVKD in the germline V gene. This CDR3 contains 14 residues. CDR3: CAIGRQGANTEAFF. DNA for the CDR3: TGTGCCATCGGGAGACAGGGGGCGAACACTGAAGCTTTCTTT.

This clone has more than one count but fewer than ten. V and J are TRBV29-1 and TRBJ1-1; TRBD1 matches at 7 bases. Germline trimming cut 6 bases from V and 3 bases from J; bases unmatched to any gene: 7. Germline CDR1 and CDR2: SQVTM and ANQGSEA. The CDR3 length is 13 residues. The CDR3 spells CSVTGEWDTEAFF. For the CDR3, the DNA is TGCAGCGTAACAGGGGAATGGGACACTGAAGCTTTCTTT.

V is TRBV21-1 and J is TRBJ1-2; the DNA was not compared with TRBD1, the D call given in the table. TRBV21-1 is a recognized pseudogene. This CDR3 contains 16 residues. The CDR3, as DNA: TGTGCCAGCAGCAAAGAGGGAGGACAGGGGAGCTATGGCTACACCTTC. Residues: CASSKEGGQGSYGYTF.

The rearrangement joins TRBV27 to TRBJ2-7; D ambiguous. The germline V gene has CDR1 MNHEY and CDR2 SMNVEV (reference sequence). Trimming cost V 7 bases and J 7 bases, with 11 bases left between them. This CDR3 comprises 11 residues. The CDR3 reads CASTRVYEQYF. The CDR3, as DNA: TGTGCCAGCACTCGGGTTTATGAGCAGTACTTC.

This chain connects TRBV19 to TRBJ2-7; TRBD1 is a possible D gene (6 bases). The CDR3 covers 17 residues. V was shortened by 2 bases and J by 4 bases, with 21 bases between the two germline ends. In germline, CDR1 is LNHDA, CDR2 SQIVND (reference sequence). This CDR3 is CASSINGKAGDFYEQYF. CDR3 coding DNA: TGTGCCAGTAGTATAAACGGGAAGGCAGGGGATTTTTACGAGCAGTACTTC.

V and J are TRBV19 and TRBJ1-4, with unresolved D. The CDR3 is made up of 14 amino acids. CDR1 and CDR2 (germline): LNHDA, SQIVND (reference sequence). With 3 bases removed from V and 3 bases from J, the gap between germline ends came to 8 bases. Here the CDR3 reads CASSMGSPNEKLFF. The CDR3 DNA follows: TGTGCCAGTAGTATGGGCAGCCCTAATGAAAAACTGTTTTTT.

In DNA form, the CDR3 reads TGTGCCAGCAGCGTAGAAACCTACAATGAGCAGTTCTTC. Its protein is CASSVETYNEQFF. The chain couples TRBV9 to TRBJ2-1; D gene uncertain. CDR1 is SGDLS, CDR2 YYNGEE, per germline. CDR3 length: 13 amino acids. Trimming removed 0 bases at V and 2 bases at J, with 3 bases between.

This clone appeared a few times. The chain's CDR3 is CASSERGFTDTQYF. Here the CDR3 DNA reads TGCGCCAGCAGTGAAAGGGGATTCACAGATACGCAGTATTTT. The chain has TRBV10-1 and TRBJ2-3; possibly TRBD1 for D (5 bases). V lost 3 bases, J lost 2 bases, and 9 bases lay in between. This CDR3 is built from 14 residues. Germline V CDR1 and CDR2: WNHNN, SYGVQD (reference sequence).

This clone was seen only once. V gene TRBV2 combines with J gene TRBJ1-2, with 9 nucleotides matching TRBD1. The CDR3 has 13 residues. Losses at the gene ends were 7 bases for V and 8 bases for J; bases not matched to a gene: 8. The germline CDR1 and CDR2 sequences are SNHLY and FYNNEI. This CDR3 reads CASNRQGVQGYTF. The CDR3 DNA reads TGTGCCAGCAATAGACAGGGGGTACAAGGCTACACCTTC.

This chain uses TRBV19 with TRBJ1-2, with 7 bases aligning to TRBD1. Per germline, CDR1 LNHDA and CDR2 SQIVND (reference sequence). The CDR3 extends over 13 amino acids. V lost 6 bases, J lost 8 bases, and 9 bases stayed unmatched. In DNA form, the CDR3 reads TGTGCCAGTAGCCCGACAGGGCCCGGCGGCTACACCTTC. Protein product: CASSPTGPGGYTF.

The chain carries TRBV6-6 and TRBJ2-7; 7 bases map to TRBD1. The CDR3 is 13 amino acids. Germline trimming cut 5 bases from V and 3 bases from J; bases unmatched to any gene: 4. Germline V gene data show CDR1 as MNHNY and CDR2 as SVGAGI (reference sequence). This chain's CDR3 is CASSGDRVYEQYF. The CDR3 DNA is TGTGCCAGCAGTGGCGACAGGGTCTACGAGCAGTACTTC.

The chain links TRBV5-1 to TRBJ2-7, with a possible D match to TRBD2 (5 bases). CDR3 length: 15 residues. The germline CDR1 and CDR2 sequences are SGHRS and YFSETQ. Trimming took off 0 bases at V and 2 bases at J, with 12 bases between the two ends. The CDR3 is CASSLALGVTYEQYF. The CDR3 DNA reads TGCGCCAGCAGCTTGGCCTTGGGAGTAACCTACGAGCAGTACTTC. The complete variable domain, with remaining parts taken from reference TRBV5-1 and TRBJ2-7, reads KAGVTQTPRYLIKTRGQQVTLSCSPISGHRSVSWYQQTPGQGLQFLFEYFSETQRNKGNFPGRFSGRQFSNSRSEMNVSTLELGDSALYLCASSLALGVTYEQYFGPGTRLTVT.

The chain has TRBV6-5 and TRBJ1-5; a possible D gene is TRBD1 (5 bases). CDR3 length: 13 amino acids. V was trimmed by 6 bases and J by 5 bases, leaving 11 bases between them. CDR1 and CDR2 from the germline V gene are MNHEY and SVGAGI. The CDR3 DNA reads TGTGCCAGCAGCGACAGTTGGCATCAGCCCCAGCATTTT. This translates into CASSDSWHQPQHF.

V and J are TRBV19 and TRBJ2-2; no reliable D call. This CDR3 is built from 15 residues. The germline gives CDR1 LNHDA, CDR2 SQIVND (reference sequence). V lost 2 bases and J 1 base, leaving 8 bases between the germline ends. The chain's CDR3 is CASSISLQNTGELFF. The CDR3 DNA is TGTGCCAGTAGTATATCTCTCCAGAACACCGGGGAGCTGTTTTTT.